This TCR beta chain was retrieved from a study of T cell responses to AZD1222 COVID-19 vaccine. CDR1 is SNHLY, CDR2 FYNNEI, per germline. The CDR3 is made up of 15 amino acids. V was pared by 3 bases and J by 1 base, with 5 bases of the junction left unmatched. As for this clone: Its specificity is unknown.

Study-level findings and limits: Close to half of all spike-specific TCRs reportedly target regions of the variants that are unmutated. The peak T cell response came first, and repertoires were sampled only after it. Seropositive status at baseline applied to only 5 to 7 AZD1222 recipients. Clonal diversity was possibly underestimated; the donors were predominantly white British and more often female.

Only in-frame clones appear in the TCRdb table, and some are missing; sequencing was by immunoSEQ multiplex PCR. The table has under 120,000 clones, 70% to 90% seen once; the top ten hold about 2.5%. V is TRBV2 and J is TRBJ2-5; 7 bases are shared with TRBD1. This clonotype was obtained from an adult who received the AZD1222 COVID-19 vaccine. The sample in question was peripheral blood, obtained 28 days after the second AZD1222 dose. The CDR3 reads CASSDRGQPQETQYF. CDR3 bases: TGTGCCAGCAGTGACAGGGGACAGCCCCAAGAGACCCAGTACTTC.